A selection of T cell receptor beta chains follows, all from one sample in a study of shared clonotypes between healthy human individuals. Clones were read by immunoSEQ multiplex PCR, and TCRdb kept only the in-frame ones, dropping some. The sample yields some 2,000,000 clones, 95% seen once. The sequencing sample was made of naive CD4+ T cells sorted from blood. The receptors stem from a man younger than 35 in good health. The CDR3 runs from the conserved cysteine through the conserved F or W. The D gene is left open where the match is weak. Rows may omit the clone size; those that give it use once, few, many or a size class.

TRBJ2-4,TRBV15,.,.,TGTGCCACCAGCGAGGATCTCTCGGCCATTCAGTACTTC,CATSEDLSAIQYF
TRBJ2-7,TRBV19,.,TRBD1,TGTGCCAGTAGTATCGGGGACAGGTCCAACGAGCAGTACTTC,CASSIGDRSNEQYF
TRBJ1-5,TRBV6-9,.,.,TGTGCCAGCACCAAAAGGGACGGAAATCAGCCCCAGCATTTT,CASTKRDGNQPQHF
TRBJ1-5,TRBV10-3,.,.,TGTGCCATCAGTAGCGGGGGAGGCAATCAGCCCCAGCATTTT,CAISSGGGNQPQHF
TRBJ2-4,TRBV7-7,.,.,TGTGCTACCAGGGGTTTGGCCAAAAACATTCAGTACTTC,CATRGLAKNIQYF
TRBJ1-1,TRBV30,.,.,TGTGCCTGGAGCCTTGGACAAGTCTGGGCTGAAGCTTTCTTT,CAWSLGQVWAEAFF
TRBJ1-1,TRBV7-9,.,.,TGTGCCAGCAGCCAAGCGGGGGGCTCGGGAGCGGCTTTCTTT,CASSQAGGSGAAFF
TRBJ2-2,TRBV6-5,.,TRBD1,TGTGCCAGCAGTTACCGGACAGGGGGCATCACCGGGGAGCTGTTTTTT,CASSYRTGGITGELFF
TRBJ1-2,TRBV5-1,.,.,TGCGCCAGCAGCTTGGTGGAGGGCAGAGGATATGGCTACACCTTC,CASSLVEGRGYGYTF
TRBJ2-7,TRBV6-5,.,.,TGTGCCAGCTACCGGGGGGCCTCCTACGAGCAGTACTTC,CASYRGASYEQYF
TRBJ2-3,TRBV5-1,.,.,TGCGCCAGCAGCTTGGTCGAGAACACAGATACGCAGTATTTT,CASSLVENTDTQYF
TRBJ2-3,TRBV19,.,TRBD1,TGTGCCAGTTCCGAGACAGGGAATGCAGATACGCAGTATTTT,CASSETGNADTQYF
TRBJ1-5,TRBV28,few,TRBD1,TGTGCCAGCAGTTTATCAGGGGGCAGACAGCCCCAGCATTTT,CASSLSGGRQPQHF
TRBJ2-7,TRBV7-2,.,TRBD1,TGTGCCAGCAGCTTGCCGACAGGGATCTCCTACGAGCAGTACTTC,CASSLPTGISYEQYF
TRBJ2-7,TRBV5-1,.,TRBD1,TGCGCCAGCAGCTACGGACAGGTCACCTACGAGCAGTACTTC,CASSYGQVTYEQYF
TRBJ2-7,TRBV19,.,.,TGTGCCAGTAGTATTAGGGGTAGCGGTACCTACGAGCAGTACTTC,CASSIRGSGTYEQYF
TRBJ2-1,TRBV2,.,TRBD2,TGTGCCAGCAGTGAGTTCCCTTTGACTAGCGGGATCAAATTGCTCGATGAGCAGTTCTTC,CASSEFPLTSGIKLLDEQFF
TRBJ2-1,TRBV7-2,.,TRBD2,TGTGCCAGCAGCTGGACTAGCGGGAGCTCCTACAATGAGCAGTTCTTC,CASSWTSGSSYNEQFF
TRBJ2-7,TRBV6-6,.,TRBD1,TGTGCCAGCAGTAAGACAGGGGGCAACTACGAGCAGTACTTC,CASSKTGGNYEQYF
TRBJ1-2,TRBV6-6,.,.,TGTGCCAGCAGGGGCCCGGGACGGACGGGCTATGGCTACACCTTC,CASRGPGRTGYGYTF
TRBJ2-3,TRBV4-1,.,TRBD1,TGCGCCAGCAGCCCAAGGCCGGACAGGGACAACGCAGATACGCAGTATTTT,CASSPRPDRDNADTQYF
TRBJ2-1,TRBV4-1,.,.,TGCGCCAGCAGCCCCGCCGGAGGAGCTAGCGCCTACAATGAGCAGTTCTTC,CASSPAGGASAYNEQFF
TRBJ2-1,TRBV18,.,.,TGTGCCAGCTCACCACTACCGGTCCTCGATGAGCAGTTCTTC,CASSPLPVLDEQFF
TRBJ2-7,TRBV14,.,.,TGTGCCAGCAGCATAAGCAGCGGCTCCTACGAGCAGTACTTC,CASSISSGSYEQYF
TRBJ1-2,TRBV18,.,.,TGTGCCAGCTCACCAGGGTACAGACTCTATGGCTACACCTTC,CASSPGYRLYGYTF
TRBJ2-7,TRBV30,.,TRBD2,TGTGCCTGGAGTGAGCGGGGGGGCCGAAGGGAGCAGTACTTC,CAWSERGGRREQYF
TRBJ2-7,TRBV5-1,.,TRBD2,TGCGCCAGCAGCTTGGACCCAGGCGGGGGGACTCTTGAGCAGTACTTC,CASSLDPGGGTLEQYF
TRBJ1-4,TRBV30,.,.,TGTGCCTGGAGTGTTGTAGGTGAAAAACTGTTTTTT,CAWSVVGEKLFF
TRBJ1-2,TRBV27,.,TRBD1,TGTGCCAGCAGTCTAGCCTCCGGGACAGGGAGCTATGGCTACACCTTC,CASSLASGTGSYGYTF
TRBJ1-5,TRBV29-1,.,.,TGCAGCGTTGACGGGCATAGCAATCAGCCCCAGCATTTT,CSVDGHSNQPQHF
TRBJ1-6,TRBV30,.,TRBD1,TGTGCCTGGGGACAGGGTGGTTCACCCCTCCACTTT,CAWGQGGSPLHF
TRBJ1-1,TRBV15,.,.,TGTGCCACCAGCTCCTCAGGGGACACTGAAGCTTTCTTT,CATSSSGDTEAFF
TRBJ2-7,TRBV5-1,.,.,TGCGCCAGCAGCTTGGAGCTGAGCCCGTACGAGCAGTACTTC,CASSLELSPYEQYF
TRBJ2-7,TRBV2,.,.,TGTGCCAGCAGGCGGGACAGTGGATTTTACGAGCAGTACTTC,CASRRDSGFYEQYF
TRBJ1-3,TRBV9,.,.,TGTGCCAGCAGCGTAGGTCCAGGGGGAAACACCATATATTTT,CASSVGPGGNTIYF
TRBJ1-1,TRBV5-4,.,.,TGTGCCAGCAGAAAGGAGGGTCCCTTGAACACTGAAGCTTTCTTT,CASRKEGPLNTEAFF
TRBJ1-1,TRBV6-5,.,.,TGTGCCAGCGTACAGGGCTTGAACACTGAAGCTTTCTTT,CASVQGLNTEAFF
TRBJ1-4,TRBV6-5,.,.,TGTGCCAGCACCCCTACGGCAGGGGCGGGTGAAAAACTGTTTTTT,CASTPTAGAGEKLFF
TRBJ2-2,TRBV10-1,once,.,TGCGCCAGCAATGATGGCAGTTACACCGGGGAGCTGTTTTTT,CASNDGSYTGELFF
TRBJ1-2,TRBV4-3,.,TRBD1,TGCGCCAGCAGCCAAACCTTTTCCTTGGACAGGGTCTATGGCTACACCTTC,CASSQTFSLDRVYGYTF
TRBJ1-1,TRBV5-4,.,TRBD1,TGTGCCAGCACCCGACTGGGACAGGTTACCAACACTGAAGCTTTCTTT,CASTRLGQVTNTEAFF
TRBJ1-3,TRBV4-1,.,.,TGCGCCAGCAGCCAAGATTTGAGCAGCTCTGGAAACACCATATATTTT,CASSQDLSSSGNTIYF
TRBJ1-5,TRBV7-2,.,.,TGTGCCAGCAGCTTAGGATTGGCAGGAGGTCAGCCCCAGCATTTT,CASSLGLAGGQPQHF
TRBJ2-3,TRBV5-1,.,TRBD1,TGCGCCAGCAGCTTCGACAGGGGGAGGGATACGCAGTATTTT,CASSFDRGRDTQYF
TRBJ1-1,TRBV7-9,.,TRBD1,TGTGCCACCAAGATCCTCCTGACAGGGGTCGGCACTGAAGCTTTCTTT,CATKILLTGVGTEAFF
TRBJ1-5,TRBV30,.,.,TGTGCCTGGAGTGAGGGGAGTCAGCCCCAGCATTTT,CAWSEGSQPQHF
TRBJ1-4,TRBV30,.,TRBD1,TGTGCCTGGAGTCGGGACAGGGACGTGGCAACTAATGAAAAACTGTTTTTT,CAWSRDRDVATNEKLFF
TRBJ2-3,TRBV11-1,.,.,TGTGCCAGCAGCTCACAGGGTAGCACAGATACGCAGTATTTT,CASSSQGSTDTQYF
TRBJ2-1,TRBV19,.,TRBD2,TGTGCCAGTAGCGGGCTAGCGGGAGACGAGGGGAATGAGCAGTTCTTC,CASSGLAGDEGNEQFF
TRBJ1-2,TRBV5-6,.,.,TGTGCCAGCAGCTTGGGGCCTGGTGGCTACACCTTC,CASSLGPGGYTF
TRBJ2-1,TRBV4-2,.,.,TGTGCCAGCAGCCAAGAGGTCCAAGGTCTAAATGAGCAGTTCTTC,CASSQEVQGLNEQFF
TRBJ1-4,TRBV27,once,.,TGTGCCAGCAGTTTATCGTGGGCCAGTAATGAAAAACTGTTTTTT,CASSLSWASNEKLFF
TRBJ2-7,TRBV6-5,once,.,TGTGCCAGCAGAAGAGGGCAGGGTGGTTCCTACGAGCAGTACTTC,CASRRGQGGSYEQYF
TRBJ2-3,TRBV5-4,.,.,TGTGCCAGCAGCGACCGGGACGGAGTGAATACGCAGTATTTT,CASSDRDGVNTQYF
TRBJ2-7,TRBV5-1,.,.,TGCGCCAGCAGCCCGGCCGGGACATCCTACTCCTACGAGCAGTACTTC,CASSPAGTSYSYEQYF
TRBJ2-2,TRBV9,.,TRBD1,TGTGCCAGCAGCCCGACAGGGGGCTTTTTATCCGGGGAGCTGTTTTTT,CASSPTGGFLSGELFF